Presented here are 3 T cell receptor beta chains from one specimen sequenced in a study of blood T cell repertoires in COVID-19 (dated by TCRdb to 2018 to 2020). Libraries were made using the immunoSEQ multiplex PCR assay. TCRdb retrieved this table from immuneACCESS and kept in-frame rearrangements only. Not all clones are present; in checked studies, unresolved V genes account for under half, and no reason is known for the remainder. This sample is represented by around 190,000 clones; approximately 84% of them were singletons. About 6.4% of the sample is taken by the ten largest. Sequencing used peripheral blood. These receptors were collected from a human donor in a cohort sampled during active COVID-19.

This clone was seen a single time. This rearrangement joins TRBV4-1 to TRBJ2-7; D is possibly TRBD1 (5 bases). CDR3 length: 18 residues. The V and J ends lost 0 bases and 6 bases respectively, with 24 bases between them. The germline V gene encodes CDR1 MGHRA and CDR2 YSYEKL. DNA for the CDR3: TGCGCCAGCAGCCAAGATCCCAATCGCCCCAGACAGATTTGCGAGCAGTACTTC. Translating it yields CASSQDPNRPRQICEQYF.

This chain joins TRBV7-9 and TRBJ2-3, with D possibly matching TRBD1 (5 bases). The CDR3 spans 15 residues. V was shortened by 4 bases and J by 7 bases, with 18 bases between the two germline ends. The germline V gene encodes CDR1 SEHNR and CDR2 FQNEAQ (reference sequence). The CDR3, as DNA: TGTGCCAGCAGCTACCCCTTGTCCCAGGGAAATACGCAGTATTTT. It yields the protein CASSYPLSQGNTQYF.

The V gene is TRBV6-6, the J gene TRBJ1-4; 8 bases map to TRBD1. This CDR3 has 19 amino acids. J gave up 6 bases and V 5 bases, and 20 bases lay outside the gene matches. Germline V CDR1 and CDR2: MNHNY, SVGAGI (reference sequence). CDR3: CASSRLPLTPTGEDEKLFF. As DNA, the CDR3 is TGTGCCAGCAGTCGGCTACCCCTTACCCCGACAGGGGAGGATGAAAAACTGTTTTTT.